This TCR beta chain originates from a study of cytomegalovirus exposure and HLA in healthy donors. V shed 5 bases and J 4 bases; nucleotides not matched to a gene: 9. CDR3 length equals 15 residues. Germline lookup yields CDR1 LGHNT and CDR2 FRNRAP. Produced via immunoSEQ multiplex PCR; TCRdb's table is partial and in-frame only. The repertoire includes 110,000 to 150,000 clones, roughly nine tenths of them detected once, and approximately 9.2% sits in the top ten. Sequenced material: PBMCs. The sequence was collected from a woman younger than 30 in good health and CMV-seropositive. The gene calls are TRBV12-5 and TRBJ1-1; 8 nucleotides line up with TRBD1. The DNA of the CDR3 is TGTGCTAGTGGTCGTTCAGGGGGCGCCGGCACTGAAGCTTTCTTT. Amino acids: CASGRSGGAGTEAFF.